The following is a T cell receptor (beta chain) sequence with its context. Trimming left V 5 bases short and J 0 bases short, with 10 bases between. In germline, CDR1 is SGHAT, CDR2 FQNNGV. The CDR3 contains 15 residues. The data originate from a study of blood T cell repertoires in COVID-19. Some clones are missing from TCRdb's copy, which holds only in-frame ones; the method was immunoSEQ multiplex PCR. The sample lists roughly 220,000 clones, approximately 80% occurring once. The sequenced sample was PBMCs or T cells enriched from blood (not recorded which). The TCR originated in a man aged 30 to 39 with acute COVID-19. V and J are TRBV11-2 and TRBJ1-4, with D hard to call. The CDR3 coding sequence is TGTGCCAGCAGCCCCAGCGGTGCAACTAATGAAAAACTGTTTTTT. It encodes CASSPSGATNEKLFF.